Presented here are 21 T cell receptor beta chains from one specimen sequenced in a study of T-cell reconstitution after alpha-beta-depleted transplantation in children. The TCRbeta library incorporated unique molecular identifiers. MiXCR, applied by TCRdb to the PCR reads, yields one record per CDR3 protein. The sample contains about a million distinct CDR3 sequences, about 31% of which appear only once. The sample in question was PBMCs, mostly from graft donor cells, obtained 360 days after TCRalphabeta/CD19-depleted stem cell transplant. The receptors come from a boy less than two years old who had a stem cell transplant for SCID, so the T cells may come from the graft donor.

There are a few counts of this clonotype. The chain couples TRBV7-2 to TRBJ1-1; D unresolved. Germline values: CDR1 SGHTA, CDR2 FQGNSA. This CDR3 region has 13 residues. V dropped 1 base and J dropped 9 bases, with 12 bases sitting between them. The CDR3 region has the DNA TGTGCCAGCAGCTTAGAGGCAACGGCGAAAGCTTTCTTT. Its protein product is CASSLEATAKAFF. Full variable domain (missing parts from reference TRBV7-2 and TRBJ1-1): GAGVSQSPSNKVTEKGKDVELRCDPISGHTALYWYRQSLGQGLEFLIYFQGNSAPDKSGLPSDRFSAERTGGSVSTLTIQRTQQEDSAVYLCASSLEATAKAFFGQGTRLTVV.

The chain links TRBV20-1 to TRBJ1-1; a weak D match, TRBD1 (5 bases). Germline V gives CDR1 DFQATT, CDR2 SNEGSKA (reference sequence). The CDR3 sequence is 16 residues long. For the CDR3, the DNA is TGCAGCCGATCACCTCTTTCAGGGATTAGAAAAACTGAAGCTTTCTTT. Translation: CSRSPLSGIRKTEAFF.

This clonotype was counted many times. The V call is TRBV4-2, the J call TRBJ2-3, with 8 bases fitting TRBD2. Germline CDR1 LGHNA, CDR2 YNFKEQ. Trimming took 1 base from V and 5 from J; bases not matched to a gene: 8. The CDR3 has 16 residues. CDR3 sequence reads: CASSQVVAGLRDTQYF. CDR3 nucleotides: TGTGCCAGCAGCCAAGTGGTAGCGGGGTTGAGAGATACGCAGTATTTT.

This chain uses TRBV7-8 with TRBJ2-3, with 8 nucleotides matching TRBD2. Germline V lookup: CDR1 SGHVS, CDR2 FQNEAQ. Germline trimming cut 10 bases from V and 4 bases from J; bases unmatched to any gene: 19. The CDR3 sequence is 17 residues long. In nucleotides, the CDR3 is TGTGCCACGGGGGGCCGGCCTGGGCTAGCGGGCTCAGATACGCAGTATTTT. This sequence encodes CATGGRPGLAGSDTQYF.

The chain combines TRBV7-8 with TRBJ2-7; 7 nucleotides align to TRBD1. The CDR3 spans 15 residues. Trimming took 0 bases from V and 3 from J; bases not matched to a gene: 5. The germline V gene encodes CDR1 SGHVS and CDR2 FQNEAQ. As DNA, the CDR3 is TGTGCCAGCAGCTTAGCCCCGACAGGGAACTACGAGCAGTACTTC. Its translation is CASSLAPTGNYEQYF.

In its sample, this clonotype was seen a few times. CDR3 sequence: CSVEEGDRGTYEQYF. CDR3 in DNA: TGCAGCGTTGAAGAGGGAGACAGGGGCACCTACGAGCAGTACTTC. This chain links TRBV29-1 with TRBJ2-7, with 8 bases that match TRBD1. This CDR3 is built from 15 residues. The ends lost 0 bases at V and 2 bases at J; junction bases unmatched: 6. Germline V CDR1 and CDR2: SQVTM, ANQGSEA.

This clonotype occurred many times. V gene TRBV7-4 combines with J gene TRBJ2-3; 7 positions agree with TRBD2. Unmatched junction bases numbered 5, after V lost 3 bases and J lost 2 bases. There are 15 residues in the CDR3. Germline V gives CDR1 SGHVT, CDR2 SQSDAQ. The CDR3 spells CASSLERGYTDTQYF. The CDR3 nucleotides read TGTGCCAGCAGCTTGGAGCGGGGTTACACAGATACGCAGTATTTT.

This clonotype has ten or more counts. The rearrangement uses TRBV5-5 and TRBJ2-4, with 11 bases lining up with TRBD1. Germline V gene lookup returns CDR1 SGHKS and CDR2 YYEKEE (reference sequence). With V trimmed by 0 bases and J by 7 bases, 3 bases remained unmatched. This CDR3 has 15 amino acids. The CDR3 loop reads CASSLGDRGFNIQYF. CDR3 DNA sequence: TGTGCCAGCAGCTTGGGGGACAGGGGGTTTAACATTCAGTACTTC.

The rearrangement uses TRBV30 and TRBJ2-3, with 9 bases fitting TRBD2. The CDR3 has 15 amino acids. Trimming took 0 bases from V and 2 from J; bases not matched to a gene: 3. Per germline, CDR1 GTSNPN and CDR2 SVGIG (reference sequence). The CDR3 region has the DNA TGTGCCTGGAGTGTAGGGACTAGCACCACAGATACGCAGTATTTT. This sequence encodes CAWSVGTSTTDTQYF.

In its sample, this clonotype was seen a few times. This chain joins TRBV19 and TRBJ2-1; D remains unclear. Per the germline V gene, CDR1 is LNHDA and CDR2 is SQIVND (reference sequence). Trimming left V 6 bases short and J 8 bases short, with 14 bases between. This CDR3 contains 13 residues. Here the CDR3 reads CASSGVGFDEQFF. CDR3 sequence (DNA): TGTGCCAGTAGCGGCGTTGGGTTCGATGAGCAGTTCTTC.

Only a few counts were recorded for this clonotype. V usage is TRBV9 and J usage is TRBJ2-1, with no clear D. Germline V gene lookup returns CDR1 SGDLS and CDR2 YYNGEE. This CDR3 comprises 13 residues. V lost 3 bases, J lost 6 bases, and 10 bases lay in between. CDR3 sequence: CASSAQKFNEQFF. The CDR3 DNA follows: TGTGCCAGCAGCGCCCAAAAGTTCAATGAGCAGTTCTTC.

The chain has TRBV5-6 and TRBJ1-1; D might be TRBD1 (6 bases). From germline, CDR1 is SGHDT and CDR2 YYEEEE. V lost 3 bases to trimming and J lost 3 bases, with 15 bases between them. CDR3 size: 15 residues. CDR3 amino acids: CASSSFDRRYTEAFF. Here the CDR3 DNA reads TGTGCCAGCAGCTCCTTCGACAGGAGGTACACTGAAGCTTTCTTT.

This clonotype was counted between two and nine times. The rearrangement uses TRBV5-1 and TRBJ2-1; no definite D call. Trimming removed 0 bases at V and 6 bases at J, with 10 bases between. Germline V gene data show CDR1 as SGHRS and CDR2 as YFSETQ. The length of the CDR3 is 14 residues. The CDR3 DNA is TGCGCCAGCAGCTTGGGGAGACATGGCAATGAGCAGTTCTTC. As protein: CASSLGRHGNEQFF.

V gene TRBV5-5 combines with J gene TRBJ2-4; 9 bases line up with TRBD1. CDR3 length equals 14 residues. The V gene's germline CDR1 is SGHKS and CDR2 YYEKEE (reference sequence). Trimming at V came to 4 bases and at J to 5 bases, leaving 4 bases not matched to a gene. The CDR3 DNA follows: TGTGCCAGCAGCCCGGGACAGGGCCAAAACATTCAGTACTTC. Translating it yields CASSPGQGQNIQYF.

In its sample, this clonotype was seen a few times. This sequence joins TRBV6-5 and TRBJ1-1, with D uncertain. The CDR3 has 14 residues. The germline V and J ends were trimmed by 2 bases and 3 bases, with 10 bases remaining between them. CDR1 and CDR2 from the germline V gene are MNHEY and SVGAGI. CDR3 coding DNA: TGTGCCAGCAGTTACGCTCGCAGCTACACTGAAGCTTTCTTT. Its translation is CASSYARSYTEAFF.

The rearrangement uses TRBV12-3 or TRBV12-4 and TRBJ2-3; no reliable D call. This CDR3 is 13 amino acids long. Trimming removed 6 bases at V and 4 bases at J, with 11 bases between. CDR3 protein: CASRRLGSDTQYF. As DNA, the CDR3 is TGTGCCAGCAGGCGGCTGGGGTCAGATACGCAGTATTTT.

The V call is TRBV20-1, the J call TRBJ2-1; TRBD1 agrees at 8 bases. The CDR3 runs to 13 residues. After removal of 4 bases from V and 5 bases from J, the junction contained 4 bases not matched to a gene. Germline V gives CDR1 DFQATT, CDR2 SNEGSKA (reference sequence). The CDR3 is CSANFRGHNEQFF. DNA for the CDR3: TGCAGTGCTAACTTCAGGGGGCACAATGAGCAGTTCTTC.

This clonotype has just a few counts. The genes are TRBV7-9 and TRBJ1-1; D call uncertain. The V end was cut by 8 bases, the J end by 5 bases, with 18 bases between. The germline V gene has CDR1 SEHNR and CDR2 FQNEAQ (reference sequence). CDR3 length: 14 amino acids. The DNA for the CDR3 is TGTGCCAGCCGCCTTCGGGCTCGAGGGACTGAAGCTTTCTTT. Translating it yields CASRLRARGTEAFF.

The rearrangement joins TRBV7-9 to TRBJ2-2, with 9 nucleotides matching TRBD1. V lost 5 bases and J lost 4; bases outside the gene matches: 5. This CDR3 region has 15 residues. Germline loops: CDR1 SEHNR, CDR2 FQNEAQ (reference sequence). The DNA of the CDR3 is TGTGCCAGCAGCCAGGACAGGGGTATCACCGGGGAGCTGTTTTTT. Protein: CASSQDRGITGELFF.

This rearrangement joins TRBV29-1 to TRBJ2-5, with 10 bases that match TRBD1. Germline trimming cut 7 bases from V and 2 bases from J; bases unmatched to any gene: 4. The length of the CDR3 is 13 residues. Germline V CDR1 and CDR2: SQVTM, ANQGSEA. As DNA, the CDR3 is TGCAGCGCCGACAGGGGGCTACAAGAGACCCAGTACTTC. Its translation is CSADRGLQETQYF.

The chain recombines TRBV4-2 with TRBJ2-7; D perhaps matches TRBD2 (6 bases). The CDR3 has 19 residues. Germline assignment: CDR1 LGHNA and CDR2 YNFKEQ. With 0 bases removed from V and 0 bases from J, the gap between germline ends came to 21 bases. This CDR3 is CASSQDRSGRAANSYEQYF. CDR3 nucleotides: TGTGCCAGCAGCCAAGATCGTAGCGGCAGGGCCGCTAACTCCTACGAGCAGTACTTC.